This TCR beta chain was retrieved from a study of sequential checkpoint blockade in melanoma. Germline-derived CDR1 and CDR2 are SNHLY and FYNNEI. This CDR3 is built from 15 residues. V shed 5 bases and J 0 bases; nucleotides not matched to a gene: 4. Treatment defined: randomized to nivolumab then ipilimumab (arm A) or the reverse (arm B). TCRdb's copy holds only in-frame clones and misses some; the assay was immunoSEQ multiplex PCR. Altogether 15,000 to 20,000 clones are present, 72% being singletons, with the ten largest covering about a fifth. The clonotype was recovered from a human donor with melanoma. This chain links TRBV2 with TRBJ2-7; 10 bases map to TRBD2. The sample consisted of CD8+ T cells sorted from blood (inferred from file names), taken from a patient given nivolumab and ipilimumab in sequence. CDR3 DNA: TGTGCCAGCAGTATAGCGGGGGGTATCTCCTACGAGCAGTACTTC. Translated: CASSIAGGISYEQYF.